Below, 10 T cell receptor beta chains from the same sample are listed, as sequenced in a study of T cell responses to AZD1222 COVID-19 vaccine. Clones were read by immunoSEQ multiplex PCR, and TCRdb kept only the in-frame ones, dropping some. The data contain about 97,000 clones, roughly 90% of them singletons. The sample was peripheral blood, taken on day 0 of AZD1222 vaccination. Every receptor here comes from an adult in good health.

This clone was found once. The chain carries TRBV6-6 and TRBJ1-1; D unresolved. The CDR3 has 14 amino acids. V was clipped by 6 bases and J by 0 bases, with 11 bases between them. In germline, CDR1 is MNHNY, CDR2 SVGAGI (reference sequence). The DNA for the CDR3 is TGTGCCAGCAGCCCTACGACTGTGAACACTGAAGCTTTCTTT. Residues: CASSPTTVNTEAFF.

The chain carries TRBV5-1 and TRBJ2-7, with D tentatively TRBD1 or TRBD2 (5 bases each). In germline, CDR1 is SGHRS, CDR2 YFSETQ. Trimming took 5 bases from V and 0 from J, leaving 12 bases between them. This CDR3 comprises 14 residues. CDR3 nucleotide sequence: TGCGCCAGCAGTGGGGACGGCTTCTCCTACGAGCAGTACTTC. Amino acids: CASSGDGFSYEQYF.

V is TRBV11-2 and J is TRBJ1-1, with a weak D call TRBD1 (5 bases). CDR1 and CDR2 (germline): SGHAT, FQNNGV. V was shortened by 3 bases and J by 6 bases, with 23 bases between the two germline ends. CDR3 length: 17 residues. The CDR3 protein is CASSFSTGTLNFPEAFF. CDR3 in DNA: TGTGCCAGCAGCTTTTCCACCGGGACCCTGAACTTCCCTGAAGCTTTCTTT.

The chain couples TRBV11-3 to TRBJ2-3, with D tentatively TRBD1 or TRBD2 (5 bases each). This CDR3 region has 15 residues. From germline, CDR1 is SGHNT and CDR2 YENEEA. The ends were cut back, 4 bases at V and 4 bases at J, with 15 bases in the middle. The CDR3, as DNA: TGTGCCAGCAGCTCATCTACCGGGACCCCAGATACGCAGTATTTT. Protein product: CASSSSTGTPDTQYF.

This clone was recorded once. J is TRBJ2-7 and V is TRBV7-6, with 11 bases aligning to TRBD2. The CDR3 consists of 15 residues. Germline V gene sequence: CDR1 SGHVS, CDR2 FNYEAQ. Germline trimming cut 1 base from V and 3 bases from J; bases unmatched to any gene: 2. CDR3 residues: CASSLDTSGSYEQYF. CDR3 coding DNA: TGTGCCAGCAGCTTAGATACTAGCGGGAGCTACGAGCAGTACTTC.

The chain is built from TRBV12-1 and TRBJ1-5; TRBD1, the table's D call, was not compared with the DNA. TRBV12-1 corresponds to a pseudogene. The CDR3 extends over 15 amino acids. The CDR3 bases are TGTGCCAGCAGCCCCGAACGACAGGGTGGTCAGCCCCAGCATTTT. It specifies CASSPERQGGQPQHF.

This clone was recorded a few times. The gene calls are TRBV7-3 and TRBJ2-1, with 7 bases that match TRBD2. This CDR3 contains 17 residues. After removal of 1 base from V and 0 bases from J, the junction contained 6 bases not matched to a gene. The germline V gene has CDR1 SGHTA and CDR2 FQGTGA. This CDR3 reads CASSLNSGLSSYNEQFF. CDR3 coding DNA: TGTGCCAGCAGCTTAAATAGCGGGCTGAGCTCCTACAATGAGCAGTTCTTC. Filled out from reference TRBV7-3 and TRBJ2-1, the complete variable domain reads GAGVSQTPSNKVTEKGKYVELRCDPISGHTALYWYRQSLGQGPEFLIYFQGTGAADDSGLPNDRFFAVRPEGSVSTLKIQRTERGDSAVYLCASSLNSGLSSYNEQFFGPGTRLTVL.

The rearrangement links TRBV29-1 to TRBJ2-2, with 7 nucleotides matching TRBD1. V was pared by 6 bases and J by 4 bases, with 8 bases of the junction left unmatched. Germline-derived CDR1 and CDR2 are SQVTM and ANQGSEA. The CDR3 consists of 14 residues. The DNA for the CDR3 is TGCAGCGTAAAGGGGGCGCAGAGCACCGGGGAGCTGTTTTTT. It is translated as CSVKGAQSTGELFF.

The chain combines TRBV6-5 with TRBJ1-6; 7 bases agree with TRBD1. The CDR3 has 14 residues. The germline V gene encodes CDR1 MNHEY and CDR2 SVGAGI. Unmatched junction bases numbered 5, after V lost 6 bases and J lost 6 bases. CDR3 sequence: CASSPGQSNSPLHF. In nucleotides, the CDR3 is TGTGCCAGCAGCCCGGGACAGTCTAATTCACCCCTCCACTTT.

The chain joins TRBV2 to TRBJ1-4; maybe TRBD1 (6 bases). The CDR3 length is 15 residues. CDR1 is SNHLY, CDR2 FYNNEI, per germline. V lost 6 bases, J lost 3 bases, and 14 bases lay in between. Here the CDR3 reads CASSVDSAANEKLFF. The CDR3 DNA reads TGTGCCAGCAGCGTGGACAGCGCGGCTAATGAAAAACTGTTTTTT.